This paragraph reports one TCR beta chain. Antigen specificity is unknown. The data were obtained in a study of post-analysis software for immune sequencing data. Tagging with unique molecular identifiers was a feature of the TCR beta cDNA libraries. It was from about 0.98 to 11 million T cells that 530,000 or so cDNA molecules came. TCRdb independently ran MiXCR on the PCR reads; one entry per CDR3 protein. The table lists 750,000 to 950,000 distinct CDR3 sequences, under 70% of them singletons, with about 4.5% in the top ten. V lost 5 bases to trimming and J lost 6 bases; unmatched junction nucleotides: 13. The CDR3 extends over 16 amino acids. Germline CDR1 SGHTA, CDR2 FQGTGA. General study results and limits: There were five TRBV segments more frequent in patients than controls, and TRBV5-6, TRBV5-1 and TRBV20-1 were among them. Strong co-clustering by F measure was seen for same-batch samples. Normalized Chao1 diversity was significantly reduced in patients versus controls.

J is TRBJ2-1 and V is TRBV7-3; TRBD2 matches at 7 bases. Sequencing used blood. The receptor was isolated from a girl aged 5 to 17 with multiple sclerosis. The CDR3 spells CASSPWGGQGSNEQFF. The CDR3 DNA reads TGTGCCAGCAGCCCGTGGGGGGGTCAAGGGAGCAATGAGCAGTTCTTC.